Below are 16 T cell receptor beta chains sequenced from a single sample in a study of beta chain features in type 1 diabetes. The investigators reverse transcribed all of the isolated RNA, so they sequenced expressed TCRB transcripts. Produced via immunoSEQ multiplex PCR; TCRdb's table is partial and in-frame only. The table has more than 350,000 clones, 11% seen once; the top ten hold about 0.045%. Sequencing was carried out using naive CD4+ T cells from blood. Receptors originate from a woman in her late teens or twenties in good health.

The rearrangement links TRBV29-1 to TRBJ2-5, with 7 bases lining up with TRBD1. V lost 7 bases and J lost 1; bases outside the gene matches: 6. The V gene's germline CDR1 is SQVTM and CDR2 ANQGSEA. The CDR3 consists of 13 residues. The CDR3 nucleotides are TGCAGCGCTGAGAGACAGGGCCAAGAGACCCAGTACTTC. Translated, it gives CSAERQGQETQYF.

This clone has more than one count but fewer than ten. The chain joins TRBV19 to TRBJ1-2, with D possibly matching TRBD1 (5 bases). Germline CDR1 and CDR2: LNHDA and SQIVND (reference sequence). This CDR3 is 14 amino acids long. Trimming took 4 bases from V and 0 from J, leaving 9 bases between them. The CDR3 DNA follows: TGTGCCAGTAGTAGGGGGTTAGCTAACTATGGCTACACCTTC. Translating gives CASSRGLANYGYTF.

The chain carries TRBV25-1 and TRBJ1-4; D is undetermined. This CDR3 has 13 residues. V lost 6 bases, J lost 10 bases, and 15 bases lay in between. CDR1 is MGHDK and CDR2 is SYGVNS in the germline V gene. The CDR3 sequence is CASRLRVGGKLFF. The CDR3 coding sequence is TGTGCCAGCAGACTAAGGGTCGGTGGAAAACTGTTTTTT. Full variable domain (missing parts from reference TRBV25-1 and TRBJ1-4): EADIYQTPRYLVIGTGKKITLECSQTMGHDKMYWYQQDPGMELHLIHYSYGVNSTEKGDLSSESTVSRIRTEHFPLTLESARPSHTSQYLCASRLRVGGKLFFGSGTQLSVL.

This clone has more than one count but fewer than ten. The chain employs TRBV27 and TRBJ2-1; D is unresolved. V lost 4 bases and J 7 bases, leaving 11 bases between the germline ends. This CDR3 is built from 13 residues. The germline V gene has CDR1 MNHEY and CDR2 SMNVEV (reference sequence). The CDR3: CASSWSGRNEQFF. CDR3 bases: TGTGCCAGCAGTTGGTCGGGTAGAAATGAGCAGTTCTTC.

The chain has TRBV27 and TRBJ1-2; D is uncertain. V lost 7 bases and J lost 5, with 8 bases in between. CDR1 is MNHEY and CDR2 is SMNVEV in the germline V gene (reference sequence). The CDR3 contains 11 residues. In nucleotides, the CDR3 is TGTGCCAGCACAAAACCGTATGGCTACACCTTC. Protein product: CASTKPYGYTF.

The chain links TRBV4-1 to TRBJ2-1; 8 nucleotides match TRBD1. The junction had 10 bases not matched to a gene; V was cut back by 1 base and J by 8 bases. The CDR3 runs to 16 residues. Germline V gives CDR1 MGHRA, CDR2 YSYEKL. The DNA of the CDR3 is TGCGCCAGCAGCCAAGTCGGGCAGGGGGCTAGGGATGAGCAGTTCTTC. Protein product: CASSQVGQGARDEQFF.

This chain joins TRBV5-6 and TRBJ2-7; D unresolved. V shed 3 bases and J shed 3 bases, with 10 bases lying between them. CDR1 SGHDT and CDR2 YYEEEE come from the germline V gene. CDR3 length equals 13 residues. This CDR3 reads CASSSPEGYEQYV. CDR3 nucleotide sequence: TGTGCCAGCAGCTCGCCGGAAGGCTACGAGCAGTACGTC.

This clone was counted only a few times. The chain links TRBV29-1 to TRBJ2-1, with 11 bases fitting TRBD2. The germline V gene has CDR1 SQVTM and CDR2 ANQGSEA. Trimming took 4 bases from V and 4 from J; bases not matched to a gene: 6. CDR3 length: 15 residues. For the CDR3, the DNA is TGCAGCGTTGGGAAGCGACTAGCGGGGTACAATGAGCAGTTCTTC. Its protein product is CSVGKRLAGYNEQFF.

The gene calls are TRBV23-1 and TRBJ2-7; D gene uncertain. TRBV23-1 is an ORF, with its function uncertain. Trimming took off 3 bases at V and 7 bases at J, with 16 bases between the two ends. The CDR3 sequence is 14 residues long. CDR3 sequence: CASSQGKRGSEQYV. Here the CDR3 DNA reads TGCGCCAGCAGTCAGGGGAAGCGCGGCTCGGAGCAGTACGTC.

This clone turned up a few times. The chain is built from TRBV9 and TRBJ2-4; TRBD1 matches at 9 bases. This CDR3 is built from 14 residues. Unmatched junction bases numbered 7, after V lost 4 bases and J lost 8 bases. Germline CDR1 and CDR2: SGDLS and YYNGEE. This CDR3 reads CASSPGQGFYIQYF. As DNA, the CDR3 is TGTGCCAGCAGCCCCGGACAGGGGTTTTACATTCAGTACTTC.

This clone came up a few times. This chain joins TRBV4-3 and TRBJ2-5; 10 bases align to TRBD2. The trim removed 0 bases at V and 5 bases at J, leaving 12 bases unmatched. This CDR3 has 18 amino acids. Germline V CDR1 and CDR2: LGHNA, YSLEER. CDR3 residues: CASSQDKLLAGVPETQYF. The DNA for the CDR3 is TGCGCCAGCAGCCAAGATAAACTTCTAGCGGGAGTTCCTGAGACCCAGTACTTC.

This clone was counted only a few times. The gene calls are TRBV2 and TRBJ2-5; perhaps D is TRBD1 or TRBD2 (5 bases each). This CDR3 has 14 residues. Germline V gene lookup returns CDR1 SNHLY and CDR2 FYNNEI. V lost 8 bases and J 0 bases, leaving 13 bases between the germline ends. CDR3 bases: TGTGCCAGCTACGGTGGGACGGACCAAGAGACCCAGTACTTC. It yields the protein CASYGGTDQETQYF. Full variable domain (remainder filled in from reference TRBV2 and TRBJ2-5): EPEVTQTPSHQVTQMGQEVILRCVPISNHLYFYWYRQILGQKVEFLVSFYNNEISEKSEIFDDQFSVERPDGSNFTLKIRSTKLEDSAMYFCASYGGTDQETQYFGPGTRLLVL.

This sequence joins TRBV30 and TRBJ2-7; D may be TRBD2 (5 bases). Trimming took off 0 bases at V and 2 bases at J, with 14 bases between the two ends. The CDR3 extends over 15 amino acids. Per germline, CDR1 GTSNPN and CDR2 SVGIG (reference sequence). The CDR3 sequence: CAWSVPGSVPYEQYF. CDR3 nucleotide sequence: TGTGCCTGGAGTGTACCGGGATCAGTCCCCTACGAGCAGTACTTC.

The rearrangement links TRBV29-1 to TRBJ1-5; D call uncertain. With 7 bases removed from V and 2 bases from J, the gap between germline ends came to 12 bases. Looked up from germline, CDR1 is SQVTM and CDR2 is ANQGSEA. The CDR3 loop spans 13 amino acids. CDR3 DNA sequence: TGCAGCGCTACGATCGGACGCAATCAGCCCCAGCATTTT. Translated, it gives CSATIGRNQPQHF.

The rearrangement links TRBV4-1 to TRBJ2-3; possibly TRBD1 for D (5 bases). CDR1 MGHRA and CDR2 YSYEKL come from the germline V gene. V gave up 1 base and J gave up 3 bases, with 14 bases separating them. This CDR3 is 16 amino acids long. The CDR3 sequence: CASSQGARVWTDTQYF. The CDR3 DNA reads as TGCGCCAGCAGCCAAGGGGCCAGGGTCTGGACAGATACGCAGTATTTT.

This clone was seen a few times. This chain uses TRBV4-3 with TRBJ1-2; D remains ambiguous. The germline V gene encodes CDR1 LGHNA and CDR2 YSLEER. The CDR3 loop spans 15 amino acids. Trimming stripped 1 base from V and 6 bases from J, with 15 bases between. CDR3 loop: CASSQGQSGGHGYTF. The CDR3 DNA reads TGCGCCAGCAGCCAAGGCCAGAGCGGAGGGCATGGCTACACCTTC.